This TCR beta chain is drawn from a study of T cell changes during pregnancy in multiple sclerosis. There are 11 residues in the CDR3. V was shortened by 7 bases and J by 6 bases, with 7 bases between the two germline ends. Germline assignment: CDR1 MGHDK and CDR2 SYGVNS. Sequencing used immunoSEQ multiplex PCR; TCRdb keeps in-frame clones, though not all of them. The table records around 50,000 clones, about 86% of them present only once. The clonotype originates from a human donor whose cells served as feeder cells for cultures in a pregnancy study. The chain employs TRBV25-1 and TRBJ2-4; D not certain. The sample was peripheral blood from another person, used as feeder cells. The chain's CDR3 is CASTALNIQYF. CDR3 DNA: TGTGCCAGCACTGCTTTAAACATTCAGTACTTC. The full variable domain, its missing parts supplied by reference TRBV25-1 and TRBJ2-4, is EADIYQTPRYLVIGTGKKITLECSQTMGHDKMYWYQQDPGMELHLIHYSYGVNSTEKGDLSSESTVSRIRTEHFPLTLESARPSHTSQYLCASTALNIQYFGAGTRLSVL.